This T cell receptor (beta chain) was documented in a study of T cells expressing NK-cell markers. Study-level background: CD3+CD56+NKG2C+, CD3+CD56+NKG2C- and CD3+CD56-NKG2C+ T cells, once sorted, supplied the TCR beta repertoires. Regarding the study as a whole: As a fraction of CD8+ T cells, dominant NKG2C+ clonotypes reached about 1.0-7.5% in over 5 donors.

For this clonotype: Its specificity is unknown.

Germline values: CDR1 LNHDA, CDR2 SQIVND (reference sequence). The CDR3 has 15 amino acids. With the 5' RACE reads reprocessed, TCRdb shows one record per CDR3 protein and no DNA. The clone table shows 450,000 to 600,000 distinct CDR3 sequences, with the ten largest holding approximately 3.6%. The sample taken for sequencing was blood T cells: a sorted CD56 or NKG2C T cell subset, CD4+ or CD8+ T cells, or bulk PBMC T cells (not recorded which). This clonotype was sampled from a man aged 18 to 29 in good health. This chain joins TRBV19 and TRBJ1-5; with no DNA, the TCRdb D assignment of TRBD1 cannot be verified. CDR3 in amino acids: CASSGAAKGRWPQHF.